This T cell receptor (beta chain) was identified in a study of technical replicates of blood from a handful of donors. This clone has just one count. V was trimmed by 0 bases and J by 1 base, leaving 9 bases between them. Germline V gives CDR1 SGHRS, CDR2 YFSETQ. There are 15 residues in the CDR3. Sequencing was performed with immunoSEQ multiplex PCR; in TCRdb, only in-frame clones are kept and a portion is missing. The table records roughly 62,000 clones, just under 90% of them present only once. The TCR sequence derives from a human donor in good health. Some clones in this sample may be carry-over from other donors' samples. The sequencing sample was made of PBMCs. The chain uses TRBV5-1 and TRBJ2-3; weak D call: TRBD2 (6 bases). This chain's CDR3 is CASSLGLAGTDTQYF. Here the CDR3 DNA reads TGCGCCAGCAGCTTGGGGTTAGCGGGCACAGATACGCAGTATTTT.